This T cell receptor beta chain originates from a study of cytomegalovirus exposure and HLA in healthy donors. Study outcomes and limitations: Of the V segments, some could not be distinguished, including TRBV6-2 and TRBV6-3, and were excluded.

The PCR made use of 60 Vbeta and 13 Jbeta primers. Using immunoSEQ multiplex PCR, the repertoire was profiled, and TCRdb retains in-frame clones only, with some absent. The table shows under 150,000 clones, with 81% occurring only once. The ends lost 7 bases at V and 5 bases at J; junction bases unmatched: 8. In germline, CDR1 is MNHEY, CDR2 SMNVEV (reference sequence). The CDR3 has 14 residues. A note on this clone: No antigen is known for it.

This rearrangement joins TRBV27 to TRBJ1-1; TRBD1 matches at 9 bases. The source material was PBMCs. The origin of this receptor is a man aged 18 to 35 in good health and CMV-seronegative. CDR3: CASTDTGGRTEAFF. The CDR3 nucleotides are TGTGCCAGCACCGACACAGGGGGCCGAACTGAAGCTTTCTTT.